This T cell receptor (beta chain) was sequenced for a study of T-cell reconstitution after alpha-beta-depleted transplantation in children. V shed 1 base and J shed 6 bases, with 16 bases lying between them. The CDR3 sequence is 15 residues long. CDR1 is MDHEN and CDR2 is SYDVKM in the germline V gene. This clonotype showed up just once. Its specificity is not known. Findings and caveats of the study: About two months after transplant, alpha-beta T cells reportedly came from several hundred expanded graft clones.

The authors prepared the TCRbeta library with unique molecular identifiers. TCRdb re-analysed the PCR reads in MiXCR, keeping a single row per CDR3 protein. The sample shows about 610,000 distinct CDR3 sequences, 25% to 30% of them seen only once. This chain uses TRBV28 with TRBJ2-7; D gene ambiguous. Source: PBMCs, taken before TCRalphabeta/CD19-depleted stem cell transplant. The TCR originated in a boy less than two years old with Wiskott-Aldrich syndrome, due to receive a stem cell transplant. In DNA, the CDR3 is TGTGCCAGCAGTTTATCGGAAGGACCAAGGAGCGAGCAGTACTTC. It is translated as CASSLSEGPRSEQYF.